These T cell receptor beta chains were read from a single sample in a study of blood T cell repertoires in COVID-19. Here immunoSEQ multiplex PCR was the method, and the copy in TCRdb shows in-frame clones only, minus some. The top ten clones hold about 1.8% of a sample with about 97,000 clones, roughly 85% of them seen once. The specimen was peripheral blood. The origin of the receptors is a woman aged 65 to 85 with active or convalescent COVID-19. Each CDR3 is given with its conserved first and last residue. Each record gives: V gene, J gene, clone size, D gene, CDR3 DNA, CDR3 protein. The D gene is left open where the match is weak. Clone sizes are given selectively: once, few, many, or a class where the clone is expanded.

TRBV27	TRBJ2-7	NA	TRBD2	TGTGCCAGCAGTTTTCCCCTAGCGGGTAAGTACGAGCAGTACTTC	CASSFPLAGKYEQYF
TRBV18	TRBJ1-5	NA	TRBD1	TGTGCCAGCTCACCATCGACAGGGGCCCCTCAGCCCCAGCATTTT	CASSPSTGAPQPQHF
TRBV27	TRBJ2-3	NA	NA	TGTGCCAGCAGTCCCCGTATTCGAGACTCATATCCCACAGATACGCAGTATTTT	CASSPRIRDSYPTDTQYF
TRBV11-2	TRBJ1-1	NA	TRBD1	TGTGCCAGCAGCCCTAGACAGGGGGTGACTGAAGCTTTCTTT	CASSPRQGVTEAFF
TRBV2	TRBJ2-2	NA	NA	TGTGCCAGCAGTCGGTGGGAGGCGAACACCGGGGAGCTGTTTTTT	CASSRWEANTGELFF
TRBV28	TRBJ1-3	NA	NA	TGTGCCAGCAGCCCCGGCGGTGCCTATACCTCTGGAAACACCATATATTTT	CASSPGGAYTSGNTIYF
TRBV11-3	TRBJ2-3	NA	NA	TGTGCCAGCACGTCGGGGTTAAAGACCACAGATACGCAGTATTTT	CASTSGLKTTDTQYF
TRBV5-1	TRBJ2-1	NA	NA	TGCGCCAGCAGCTTGAACGGGGTTGAGCAGTTCTTC	CASSLNGVEQFF
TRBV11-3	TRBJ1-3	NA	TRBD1	TGTGCCAGCAGCAACTACGGACAGGGCTCTGGAAACACCATATATTTT	CASSNYGQGSGNTIYF
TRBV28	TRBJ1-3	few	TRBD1	TGTGCCAGCAGTGCCCCGAGACAGGGCAAAGGAAACACCATATATTTT	CASSAPRQGKGNTIYF
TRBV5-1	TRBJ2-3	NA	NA	TGCGCCAGCAGCTTGGTCTCGGTGGGGGGTGCAGATACGCAGTATTTT	CASSLVSVGGADTQYF
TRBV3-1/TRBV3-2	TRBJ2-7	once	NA	TGTGCCAGCAGTCTACTCCTTGGCTACGAGCAGTACTTC	CASSLLLGYEQYF
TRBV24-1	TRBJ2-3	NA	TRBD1	TGTGCCACCAGTGATTTGGGACAGGGGCGCAAAGACACAGATACGCAGTATTTT	CATSDLGQGRKDTDTQYF
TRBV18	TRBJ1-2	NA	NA	TGTGCCAGCTCACCACCGCCACTACAGGGTGGCTACACCTTC	CASSPPPLQGGYTF
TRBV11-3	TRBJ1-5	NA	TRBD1	TGTGCCAGCAGCTTAGATTCCCCGGACAGGGCTTATCTTGACAATCAGCCCCAGCATTTT	CASSLDSPDRAYLDNQPQHF
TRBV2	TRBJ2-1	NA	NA	TGTGCCAGCAGTGAGACTCCTGAGCAGTTCTTC	CASSETPEQFF
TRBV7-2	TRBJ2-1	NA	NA	TGTGCCAGCAGCCTGGGCCCTGACCCGGCCTACAATGAGCAGTTCTTC	CASSLGPDPAYNEQFF
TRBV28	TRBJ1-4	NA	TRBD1	TGTGCCAGCACCCTGAACAGGGGGAATGAAAAACTGTTTTTT	CASTLNRGNEKLFF
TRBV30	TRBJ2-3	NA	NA	TGTGCCTGGAGTGTCTGGAGGGGGCTCACAGATACGCAGTATTTT	CAWSVWRGLTDTQYF
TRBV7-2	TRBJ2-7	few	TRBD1	TGTGCCAGCAGCGAACAGGGGACATCCTACGAGCAGTACTTC	CASSEQGTSYEQYF
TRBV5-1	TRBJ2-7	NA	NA	TGCGCCAGCAGCCGTAGGGGGGGGGACTCCTACGAGCAGTACTTC	CASSRRGGDSYEQYF
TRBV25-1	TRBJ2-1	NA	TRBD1	TGTGCCAGCAGTGAATTGTCACCGGGACAGGGTTTTGCGCAGTTCTTC	CASSELSPGQGFAQFF
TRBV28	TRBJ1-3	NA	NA	NA	CASSTSDRGIRNTIYF
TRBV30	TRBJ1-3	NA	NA	TGTGCCTGGAGTGTAAGACGAGGCTCTGGAAACACCATATATTTT	CAWSVRRGSGNTIYF
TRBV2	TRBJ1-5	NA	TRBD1	TGTGCCAGCAGGTCCGGGACAGGAGAATATCAGCCCCAGCATTTT	CASRSGTGEYQPQHF
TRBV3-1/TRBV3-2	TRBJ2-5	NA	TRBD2	TGTGCCAGCAGCCAAGAGGCAACCGGGAGGGCCCAGTACTTC	CASSQEATGRAQYF
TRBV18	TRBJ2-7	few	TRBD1	TGTGCCAGCTCAAAGGACAGGGGGCGCTCCTACGAGCAGTACTTC	CASSKDRGRSYEQYF
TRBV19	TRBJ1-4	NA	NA	TGTGCCAGTAGCCTTATCGGAACTAATGAAAAACTGTTTTTT	CASSLIGTNEKLFF
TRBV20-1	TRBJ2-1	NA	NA	TGCAGTGCTAGTGGGCTGGTTTCCTACAATGAGCAGTTCTTC	CSASGLVSYNEQFF